This T cell receptor beta chain was obtained from a study of blood T cells in healthy people across ages. Next came a second PCR, run for about 7 to 12 cycles, which used a sample-barcoded 5' primer along with a J-beta primer mix. Each CDR3 protein gets one entry after TCRdb re-called the 5' RACE reads with MiXCR. The sample has a few hundred thousand distinct CDR3 sequences, about 26% seen once; the top ten hold about 18%. Germline CDR1 SGHTA, CDR2 FQGNSA. V was clipped by 3 bases and J by 0 bases, with 15 bases between them. The CDR3 contains 18 residues. Material: blood. The V and J genes are TRBV7-2 and TRBJ2-6; D may match TRBD1 or TRBD2 (5 bases each). This receptor was taken from a woman aged 70-85 years in good health. The CDR3 DNA reads as TGTGCCAGCAGCTTCCACACGGGGCTCTTCTCTGGGGCCAACGTCCTGACTTTC. This gives the protein CASSFHTGLFSGANVLTF. The full variable domain, rest sourced from reference TRBV7-2 and TRBJ2-6, is GAGVSQSPSNKVTEKGKDVELRCDPISGHTALYWYRQSLGQGLEFLIYFQGNSAPDKSGLPSDRFSAERTGGSVSTLTIQRTQQEDSAVYLCASSFHTGLFSGANVLTFGAGSRLTVL.